The source of this T cell receptor (beta chain) is a study of cytomegalovirus exposure and HLA in healthy donors. Study details: In a later analysis, the 90 to 150 validation repertoires were reported to have used the same platform as the approximately 670 first-cohort repertoires.

Broader study findings: Specificity for CMV antigens was confirmed in vitro for a few of the CMV-associated chains. Rare TCR sequences predominated, though certain public TCRs were found in many donors. Cytomegalovirus-associated TCR beta chains were listed, numbering 150 to 200.

TCRdb keeps only in-frame clones here, not all; method: immunoSEQ multiplex PCR. The repertoire holds tens of thousands of clones, with 85% to 95% as singletons. A word on this clone: Its cognate antigen is unknown.

The TCR was taken from a man in his late teens or twenties in good health and CMV-seropositive. Input material: PBMCs.

Written as DNA, the CDR3 is TGCAGTGCTAGGAGAAACAATGAGCAGTTCTTC. It translates to CSARRNNEQFF. This sequence joins TRBV20-1 and TRBJ2-1; D gene unclear. The V gene lost 3 bases and the J gene lost 5 bases, with 5 bases spanning the gap. Per the germline V gene, CDR1 is DFQATT and CDR2 is SNEGSKA (reference sequence). CDR3 length: 11 residues.